The clone carrying this TCR beta chain has more than one count but fewer than ten. Within the sample, other DNA sequences also encode this same CDR3. All enrollees were roughly 18 to 90 years old and from 24 US areas. Participant reports of clinical history set cohort assignment. This record comes from a study of blood T cell repertoires in COVID-19. Sequencing used immunoSEQ multiplex PCR; TCRdb keeps in-frame clones, though not all of them. The table lists tens of thousands of clones, 86% of them singletons. Material for sequencing was PBMCs or T cells enriched from blood (not recorded which). The sequence derives from a woman aged 45-59 years who had recovered from COVID-19.

Written as DNA, the CDR3 is TGTGCCAGTAGTATAGATCTAGCGGGGGAAACCTACGAGCAGTACTTC. Translated, it gives CASSIDLAGETYEQYF. The chain couples TRBV19 to TRBJ2-7; 10 bases map to TRBD2. The junction had 4 bases not matched to a gene; V was cut back by 0 bases and J by 2 bases. This CDR3 region has 16 residues. Looked up from germline, CDR1 is LNHDA and CDR2 is SQIVND (reference sequence).